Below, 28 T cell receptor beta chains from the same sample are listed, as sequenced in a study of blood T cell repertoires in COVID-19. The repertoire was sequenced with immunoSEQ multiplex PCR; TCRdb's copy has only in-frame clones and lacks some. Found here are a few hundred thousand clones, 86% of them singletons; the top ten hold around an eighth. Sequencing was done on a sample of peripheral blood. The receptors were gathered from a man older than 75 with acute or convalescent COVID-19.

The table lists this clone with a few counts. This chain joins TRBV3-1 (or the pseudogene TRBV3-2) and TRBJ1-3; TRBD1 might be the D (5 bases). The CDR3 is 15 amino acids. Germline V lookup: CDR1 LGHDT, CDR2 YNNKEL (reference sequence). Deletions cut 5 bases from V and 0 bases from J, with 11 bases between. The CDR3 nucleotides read TGTGCCAGCAGCGCACAGGACCGCTCTGGAAACACCATATATTTT. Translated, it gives CASSAQDRSGNTIYF.

The CDR3 DNA is TGTGCCAGCAGAGAACAGGGCTTGGAGACCCAGTACTTC. Its protein is CASREQGLETQYF. The chain employs TRBV28 and TRBJ2-5; possibly TRBD1 for D (6 bases). There are 13 residues in the CDR3. The V gene lost 6 bases and the J gene lost 5 bases, with 13 bases spanning the gap. Germline CDR1 and CDR2: MDHEN and SYDVKM.

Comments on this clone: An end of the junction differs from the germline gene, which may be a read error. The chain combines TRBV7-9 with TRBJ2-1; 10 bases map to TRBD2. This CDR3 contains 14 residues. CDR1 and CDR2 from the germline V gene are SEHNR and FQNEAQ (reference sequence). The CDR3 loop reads CASSLAGVGREQFF. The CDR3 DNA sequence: TGTGCCAGCAGCCTAGCGGGAGTCGGACGGGAGCAGTTCTTC. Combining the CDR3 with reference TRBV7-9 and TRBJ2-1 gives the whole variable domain DTGVSQNPRHKITKRGQNVTFRCDPISEHNRLYWYRQTLGQGPEFLTYFQNEAQLEKSRLLSDRFSAERPKGSFSTLEIQRTEQGDSAMYLCASSLAGVGREQFFGPGTRLTVL.

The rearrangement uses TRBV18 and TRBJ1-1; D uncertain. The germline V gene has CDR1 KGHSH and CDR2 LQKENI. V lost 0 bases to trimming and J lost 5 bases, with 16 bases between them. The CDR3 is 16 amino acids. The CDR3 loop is CASSPPRPGLGTEAFF. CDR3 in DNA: TGTGCCAGCTCACCACCGCGCCCGGGGTTGGGGACTGAAGCTTTCTTT. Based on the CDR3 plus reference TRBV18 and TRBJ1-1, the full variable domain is NAGVMQNPRHLVRRRGQEARLRCSPMKGHSHVYWYRQLPEEGLKFMVYLQKENIIDESGMPKERFSAEFPKEGPSILRIQQVVRGDSAAYFCASSPPRPGLGTEAFFGQGTRLTVV.

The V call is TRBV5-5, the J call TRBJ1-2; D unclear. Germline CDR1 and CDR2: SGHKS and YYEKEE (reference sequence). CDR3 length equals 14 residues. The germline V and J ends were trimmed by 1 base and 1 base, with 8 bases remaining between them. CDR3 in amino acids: CASSLYGDNYGYTF. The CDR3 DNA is TGTGCCAGCAGCTTGTACGGAGATAACTATGGCTACACCTTC.

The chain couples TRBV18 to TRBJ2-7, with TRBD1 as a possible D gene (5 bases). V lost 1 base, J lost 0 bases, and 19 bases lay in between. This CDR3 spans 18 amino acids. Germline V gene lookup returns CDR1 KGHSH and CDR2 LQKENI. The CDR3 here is CASSPLRPARASSYEQYF. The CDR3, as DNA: TGTGCCAGCTCACCACTTCGGCCGGCCAGGGCGAGCTCCTACGAGCAGTACTTC. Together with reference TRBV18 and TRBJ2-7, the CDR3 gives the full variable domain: NAGVMQNPRHLVRRRGQEARLRCSPMKGHSHVYWYRQLPEEGLKFMVYLQKENIIDESGMPKERFSAEFPKEGPSILRIQQVVRGDSAAYFCASSPLRPARASSYEQYFGPGTRLTVT.

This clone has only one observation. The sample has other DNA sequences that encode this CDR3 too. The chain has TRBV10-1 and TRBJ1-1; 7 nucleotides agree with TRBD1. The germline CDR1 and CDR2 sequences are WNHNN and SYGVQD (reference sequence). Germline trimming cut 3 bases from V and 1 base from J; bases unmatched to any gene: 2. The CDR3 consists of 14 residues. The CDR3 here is CASSEYRGNTEAFF. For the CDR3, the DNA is TGCGCCAGCAGTGAATACAGGGGGAACACTGAAGCTTTCTTT.

CDR3 sequence reads: CASSLAGGTLNTGELFF. CDR3 coding DNA: TGTGCCAGCAGCTTAGCTGGCGGGACGTTGAACACCGGGGAGCTGTTTTTT. V and J are TRBV7-2 and TRBJ2-2; weak D call: TRBD2 (6 bases). V was clipped by 0 bases and J by 1 base, with 12 bases between them. Germline V gives CDR1 SGHTA, CDR2 FQGNSA. CDR3 length equals 17 residues.

As DNA, the CDR3 is TGTGCCAGCAGTGGCCCGGACAGGGGGAGGAATGGCTACACCTTC. Protein: CASSGPDRGRNGYTF. V is TRBV2 and J is TRBJ1-2; 10 bases are a match to TRBD1. V lost 4 bases and J lost 6; bases outside the gene matches: 8. Germline loops: CDR1 SNHLY, CDR2 FYNNEI. The CDR3 runs to 15 residues.

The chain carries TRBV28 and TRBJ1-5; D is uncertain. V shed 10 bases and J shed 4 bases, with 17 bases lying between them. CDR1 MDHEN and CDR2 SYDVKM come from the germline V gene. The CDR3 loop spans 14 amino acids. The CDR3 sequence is CAIMAPGRNQPQHF. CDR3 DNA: TGTGCCATTATGGCGCCGGGGAGAAATCAGCCCCAGCATTTT.

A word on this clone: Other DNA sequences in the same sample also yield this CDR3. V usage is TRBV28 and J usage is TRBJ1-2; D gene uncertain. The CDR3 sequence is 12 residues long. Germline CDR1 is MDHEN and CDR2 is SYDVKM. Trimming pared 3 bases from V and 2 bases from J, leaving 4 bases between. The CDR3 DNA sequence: TGTGCCAGCAGTTTCTTAAACTATGGCTACACCTTC. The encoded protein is CASSFLNYGYTF.

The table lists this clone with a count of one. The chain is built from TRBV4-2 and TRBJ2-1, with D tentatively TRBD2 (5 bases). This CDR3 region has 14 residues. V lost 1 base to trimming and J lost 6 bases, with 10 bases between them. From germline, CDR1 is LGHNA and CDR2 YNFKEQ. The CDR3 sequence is CASSQVWGVNEQFF. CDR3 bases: TGTGCCAGCAGCCAAGTGTGGGGAGTCAATGAGCAGTTCTTC.

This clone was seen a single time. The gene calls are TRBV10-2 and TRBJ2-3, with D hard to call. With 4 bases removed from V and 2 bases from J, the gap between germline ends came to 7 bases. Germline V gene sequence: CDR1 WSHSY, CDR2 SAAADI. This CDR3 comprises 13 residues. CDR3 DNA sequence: TGCGCCAGCAGTGTGCACTTCACAGATACGCAGTATTTT. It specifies CASSVHFTDTQYF.

CDR3 region: CAIRGDIVGFRGYTF. For the CDR3, the DNA is TGTGCCATCAGGGGGGACATTGTTGGTTTTCGGGGCTACACCTTC. V and J are TRBV10-3 and TRBJ1-2, with D possibly being TRBD1 (6 bases). In germline, CDR1 is ENHRY, CDR2 SYGVKD. V was cut by 6 bases and J by 8 bases, with 22 bases left in between. The CDR3 contains 15 residues.

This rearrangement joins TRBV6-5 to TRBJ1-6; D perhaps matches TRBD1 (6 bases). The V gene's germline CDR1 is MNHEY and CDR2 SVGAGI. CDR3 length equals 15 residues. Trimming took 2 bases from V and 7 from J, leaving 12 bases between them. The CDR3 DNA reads TGTGCCAGCAGTTACCGGGACATGGGGAATTCACCCCTCCACTTT. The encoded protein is CASSYRDMGNSPLHF.

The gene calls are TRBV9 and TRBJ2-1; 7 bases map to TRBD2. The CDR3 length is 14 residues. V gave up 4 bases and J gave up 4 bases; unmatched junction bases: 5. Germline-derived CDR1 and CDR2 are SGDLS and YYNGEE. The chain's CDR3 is CASSIGTTYNEQFF. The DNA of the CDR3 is TGTGCCAGCAGCATCGGGACTACGTACAATGAGCAGTTCTTC.

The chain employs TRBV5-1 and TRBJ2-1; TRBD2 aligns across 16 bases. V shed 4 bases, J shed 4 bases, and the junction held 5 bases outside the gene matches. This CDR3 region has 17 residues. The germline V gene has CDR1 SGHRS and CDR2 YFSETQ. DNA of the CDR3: TGCGCCAGCAGCCAAGGGACTAGCGGGGGGGCTTACAATGAGCAGTTCTTC. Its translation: CASSQGTSGGAYNEQFF.

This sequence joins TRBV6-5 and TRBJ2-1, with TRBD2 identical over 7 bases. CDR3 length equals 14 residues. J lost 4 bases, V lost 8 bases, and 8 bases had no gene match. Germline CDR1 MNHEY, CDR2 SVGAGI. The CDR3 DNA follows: TGTGCCAGCCGCGGGGGTTCGGGGTACAATGAGCAGTTCTTC. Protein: CASRGGSGYNEQFF.

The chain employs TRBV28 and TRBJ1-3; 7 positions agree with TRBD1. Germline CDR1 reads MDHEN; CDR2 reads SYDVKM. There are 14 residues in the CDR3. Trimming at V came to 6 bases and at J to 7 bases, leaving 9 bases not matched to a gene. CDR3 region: CASRGTARGNTIYF. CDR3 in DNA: TGTGCCAGCAGGGGGACTGCCAGGGGGAACACCATATATTTT.

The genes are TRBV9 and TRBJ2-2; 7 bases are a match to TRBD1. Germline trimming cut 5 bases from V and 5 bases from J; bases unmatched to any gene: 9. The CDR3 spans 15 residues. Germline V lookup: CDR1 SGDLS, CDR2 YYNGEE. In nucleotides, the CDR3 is TGTGCCAGCAGTTCGATACAGGGGAAAACCGGGGAGCTGTTTTTT. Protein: CASSSIQGKTGELFF. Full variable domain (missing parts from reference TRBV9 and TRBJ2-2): DSGVTQTPKHLITATGQRVTLRCSPRSGDLSVYWYQQSLDQGLQFLIQYYNGEERAKGNILERFSAQQFPDLHSELNLSSLELGDSALYFCASSSIQGKTGELFFGEGSRLTVL.

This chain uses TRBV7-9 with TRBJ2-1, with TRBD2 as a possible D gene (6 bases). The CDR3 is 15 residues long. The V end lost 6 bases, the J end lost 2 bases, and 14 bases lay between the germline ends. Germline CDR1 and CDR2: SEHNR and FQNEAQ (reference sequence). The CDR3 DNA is TGTGCCAGCAGGGCCGGGACTGGAGCCTACAATGAGCAGTTCTTC. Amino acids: CASRAGTGAYNEQFF. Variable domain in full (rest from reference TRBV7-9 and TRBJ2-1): DTGVSQNPRHKITKRGQNVTFRCDPISEHNRLYWYRQTLGQGPEFLTYFQNEAQLEKSRLLSDRFSAERPKGSFSTLEIQRTEQGDSAMYLCASRAGTGAYNEQFFGPGTRLTVL.

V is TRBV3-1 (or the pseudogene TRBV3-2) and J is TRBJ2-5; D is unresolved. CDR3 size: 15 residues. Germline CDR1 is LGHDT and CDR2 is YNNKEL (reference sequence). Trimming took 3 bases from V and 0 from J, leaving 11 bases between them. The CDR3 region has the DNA TGTGCCAGCAGCCAGCCTGCCGAGTACCAAGAGACCCAGTACTTC. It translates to CASSQPAEYQETQYF.

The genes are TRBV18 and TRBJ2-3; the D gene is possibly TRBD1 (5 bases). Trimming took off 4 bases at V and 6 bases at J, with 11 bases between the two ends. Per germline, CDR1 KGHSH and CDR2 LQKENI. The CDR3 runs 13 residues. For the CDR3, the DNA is TGTGCCAGCTCACTTTCAGGGTCGGATACGCAGTATTTT. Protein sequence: CASSLSGSDTQYF. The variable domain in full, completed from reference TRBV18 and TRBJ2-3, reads NAGVMQNPRHLVRRRGQEARLRCSPMKGHSHVYWYRQLPEEGLKFMVYLQKENIIDESGMPKERFSAEFPKEGPSILRIQQVVRGDSAAYFCASSLSGSDTQYFGPGTRLTVL.

The DNA for the CDR3 is TGCGCCAGCAGCCAAGACCCAGGGCTGACCTACGAGCAGTACTTC. Residues: CASSQDPGLTYEQYF. The rearrangement uses TRBV4-3 and TRBJ2-7; tentatively, D is TRBD1 (5 bases). This CDR3 has 15 residues. The V end was cut by 0 bases, the J end by 2 bases, with 11 bases between. CDR1 and CDR2 from the germline V gene are LGHNA and YSLEER.

CDR3 loop: CASSVTGNGQPQHF. The CDR3 DNA reads as TGTGCCAGCAGTGTAACAGGGAATGGTCAGCCCCAGCATTTT. This chain connects TRBV27 to TRBJ1-5; D is perhaps TRBD1 (6 bases). CDR3 size: 14 residues. CDR1 is MNHEY and CDR2 is SMNVEV in the germline V gene (reference sequence). V dropped 5 bases and J dropped 6 bases, with 14 bases sitting between them.

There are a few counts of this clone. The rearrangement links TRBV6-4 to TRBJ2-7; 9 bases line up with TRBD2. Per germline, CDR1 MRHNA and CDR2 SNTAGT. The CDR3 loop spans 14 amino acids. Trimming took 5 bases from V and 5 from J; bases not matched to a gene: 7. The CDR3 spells CASSRTSELHEQYF. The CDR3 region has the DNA TGTGCCAGCAGTAGGACTAGCGAATTGCACGAGCAGTACTTC.

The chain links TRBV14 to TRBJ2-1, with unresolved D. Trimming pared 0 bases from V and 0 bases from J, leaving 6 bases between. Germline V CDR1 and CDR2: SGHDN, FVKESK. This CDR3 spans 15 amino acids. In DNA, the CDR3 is TGTGCCAGCAGCCAAGACCTAGGCTCCTACAATGAGCAGTTCTTC. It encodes CASSQDLGSYNEQFF.

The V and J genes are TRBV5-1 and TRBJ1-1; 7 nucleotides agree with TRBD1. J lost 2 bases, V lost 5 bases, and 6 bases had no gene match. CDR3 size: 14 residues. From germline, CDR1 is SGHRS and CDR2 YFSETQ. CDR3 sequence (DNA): TGCGCCAGCAGACCCCGACAGGGAAACACTGAAGCTTTCTTT. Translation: CASRPRQGNTEAFF.